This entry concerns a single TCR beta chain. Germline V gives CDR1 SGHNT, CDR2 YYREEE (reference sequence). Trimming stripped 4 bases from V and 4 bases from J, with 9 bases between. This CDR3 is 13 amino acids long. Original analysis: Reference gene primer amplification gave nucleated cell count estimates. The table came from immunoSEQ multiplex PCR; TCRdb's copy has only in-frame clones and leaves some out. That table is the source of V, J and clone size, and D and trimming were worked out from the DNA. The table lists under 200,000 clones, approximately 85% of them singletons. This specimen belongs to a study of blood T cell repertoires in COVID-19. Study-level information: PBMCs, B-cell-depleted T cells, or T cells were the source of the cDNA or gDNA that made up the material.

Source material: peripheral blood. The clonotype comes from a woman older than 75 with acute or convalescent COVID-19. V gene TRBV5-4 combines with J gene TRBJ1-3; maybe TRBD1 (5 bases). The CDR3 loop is CASSPRVGNTIYF. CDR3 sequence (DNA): TGTGCCAGCAGCCCCAGGGTGGGAAACACCATATATTTT. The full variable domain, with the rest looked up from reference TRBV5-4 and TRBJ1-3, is ETGVTQSPTHLIKTRGQQVTLRCSSQSGHNTVSWYQQALGQGPQFIFQYYREEENGRGNFPPRFSGLQFPNYSSELNVNALELDDSALYLCASSPRVGNTIYFGEGSWLTVV.